A selection of T cell receptor beta chains follows, all from one sample in a study of Ad26.COV2.S vaccination and SARS-CoV-2 variants. Measured with immunoSEQ multiplex PCR; TCRdb has only the in-frame clones, and not every one. The data contain 400,000 or so clones, 70% to 90% of them singletons. This material consisted of peripheral blood, taken in a trial of Ad26.COV2.S vaccine versus placebo. The receptors originated from a person aged 18-60 years who received the Ad26.COV2.S COVID-19 vaccine or a placebo. The CDR3 runs from the conserved cysteine through the conserved F or W. D genes are given only for firm matches. Only some rows state a clone size, as once, few, many or a class for expanded clones.

clone_size	d_call	v_call	j_call	cdr3_nt	cdr3_aa
.	TRBD1	TRBV6-5	TRBJ2-1	TGTGCCAGCAGGCTGGGACAGGGTGGCTACAATGAGCAGTTCTTC	CASRLGQGGYNEQFF
.	.	TRBV5-4	TRBJ1-1	TGTGCCAGCAGCTTGGAAGCCAAAGGCCCTTACACTGAAGCTTTCTTT	CASSLEAKGPYTEAFF
few	.	TRBV4-1	TRBJ1-2	TGCGCCAGCAGCCAAGGTCGGGGGGCCGGCTATGGCTACACCTTC	CASSQGRGAGYGYTF
.	.	TRBV19	TRBJ1-5	TGTGCCAGTAGTAGCAGGGGTGGCAATCAGCCCCAGCATTTT	CASSSRGGNQPQHF
.	.	TRBV6-6	TRBJ1-2	TGTGCCAGCAGTCCACCGAATCCTAACTATGGCTACACCTTC	CASSPPNPNYGYTF
.	TRBD1	TRBV29-1	TRBJ1-2	TGCAGCGTCGGCGGGACAGGGGTTCCCTATGGCTACACCTTC	CSVGGTGVPYGYTF
.	.	TRBV6-5	TRBJ2-3	TGTGCCAGCCCAGAGCCGGTGACAGATACGCAGTATTTT	CASPEPVTDTQYF
.	.	TRBV10-1	TRBJ1-2	TGCGCCAGCAGTGAGTTTTCCTATGGCTACACCTTC	CASSEFSYGYTF
.	TRBD1	TRBV6-2/TRBV6-3	TRBJ2-7	TGTGCCAGCAGCCCCGGGACAGGGGTATACGAGCAGTACTTC	CASSPGTGVYEQYF
once	TRBD1	TRBV3-1/TRBV3-2	TRBJ1-1	TGTGCCAGCAGCCTGGACAGGGGGGAAACTGAAGCTTTCTTT	CASSLDRGETEAFF
.	TRBD1	TRBV6-5	TRBJ2-1	TGTGCCAGCAGTTCTTTGGGACAGGTTTGGAATGAGCAGTTCTTC	CASSSLGQVWNEQFF
.	.	TRBV19	TRBJ2-7	TGTGCCAGTAAAAGAAACGGGGACGCCTACGAGCAGTACTTC	CASKRNGDAYEQYF
.	.	TRBV5-4	TRBJ2-3	TGTGCCAGCAGCTTGTTAGGTAGGAGGACAGATACGCAGTATTTT	CASSLLGRRTDTQYF
.	.	TRBV30	TRBJ1-6	TGTGCCTGGAGCCGGAGGCAGGGCGATTCACCCCTCCACTTT	CAWSRRQGDSPLHF
.	TRBD1	TRBV5-1	TRBJ1-2	TGCGCCAGTGGAACAGGGGGACAAGGCTACACCTTC	CASGTGGQGYTF
.	.	TRBV7-9	TRBJ2-3	TGTGCCAGCAGCCCCAACGTGGGGTCGGGGACAGATACGCAGTATTTT	CASSPNVGSGTDTQYF
.	TRBD1	TRBV5-5	TRBJ2-7	TGTGCCAGCAGCATGGGACAGGGGGGTTACGAGCAGTACTTC	CASSMGQGGYEQYF
.	TRBD1	TRBV14	TRBJ2-7	TGTGCCAGCAGCCTCGGGACAGGGAGACGGTCCGAGCAGTACTTC	CASSLGTGRRSEQYF
.	.	TRBV27	TRBJ2-2	TGTGCCAGCAGTTTATCCAAGACGAACACCGGGGAGCTGTTTTTT	CASSLSKTNTGELFF
.	TRBD1	TRBV7-9	TRBJ1-1	TGTGCCAGCACACAGGGGGCGCCTCTGAACACTGAAGCTTTCTTT	CASTQGAPLNTEAFF
.	.	TRBV3-1/TRBV3-2	TRBJ2-4	TGTGCCAGCAGCCAAGAGGCCTCCAAGCACGGGGGAAACATTCAGTACTTC	CASSQEASKHGGNIQYF
.	TRBD2	TRBV19	TRBJ2-2	TGTGCCAGTAGTACCCGTGGGGCTAGCGGGATGAACACCGGGGAGCTGTTTTTT	CASSTRGASGMNTGELFF
.	.	TRBV20-1	TRBJ1-5	TGCAGTGCTAGTAGAGGGGAAGATCAGCCCCAGCATTTT	CSASRGEDQPQHF
.	TRBD1	TRBV6-6	TRBJ1-2	TGTGCCAGCAGTTACGTGCCCACAGGGGCAAGTGGCTACACCTTC	CASSYVPTGASGYTF